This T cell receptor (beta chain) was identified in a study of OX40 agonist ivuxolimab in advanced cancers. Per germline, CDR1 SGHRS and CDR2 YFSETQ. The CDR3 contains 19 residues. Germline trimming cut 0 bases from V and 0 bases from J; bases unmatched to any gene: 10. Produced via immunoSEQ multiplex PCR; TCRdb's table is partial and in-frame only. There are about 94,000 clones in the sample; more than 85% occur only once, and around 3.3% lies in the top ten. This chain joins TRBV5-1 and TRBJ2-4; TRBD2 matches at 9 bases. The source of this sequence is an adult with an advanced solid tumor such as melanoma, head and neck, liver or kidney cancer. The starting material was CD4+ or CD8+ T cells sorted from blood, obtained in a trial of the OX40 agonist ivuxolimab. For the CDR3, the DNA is TGCGCCAGCAGCTTGGAGGCCACTAGCGGGCCCCTAGCCAAAAACATTCAGTACTTC. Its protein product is CASSLEATSGPLAKNIQYF.